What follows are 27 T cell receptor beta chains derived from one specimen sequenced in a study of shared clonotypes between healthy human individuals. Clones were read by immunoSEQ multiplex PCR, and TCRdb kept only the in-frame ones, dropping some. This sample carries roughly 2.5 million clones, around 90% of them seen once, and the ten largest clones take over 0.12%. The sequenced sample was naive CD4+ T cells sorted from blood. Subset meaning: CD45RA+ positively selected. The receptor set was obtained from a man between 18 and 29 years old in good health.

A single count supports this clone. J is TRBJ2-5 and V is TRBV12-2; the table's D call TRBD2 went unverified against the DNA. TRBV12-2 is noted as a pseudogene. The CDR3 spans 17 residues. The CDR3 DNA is TGTGCAAGTCGCTGGCCCGCGGCCAGAAGATCCCAAGAGACCCAGTACTTC. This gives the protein CASRWPAARRSQETQYF.

CDR3 sequence reads: CASSSFGTTWDQPQHF. DNA of the CDR3: TGTGCCAGCAGTTCATTCGGGACAACTTGGGATCAGCCCCAGCATTTT. This chain links TRBV27 with TRBJ1-5; TRBD1 might be the D (6 bases). The germline CDR1 and CDR2 sequences are MNHEY and SMNVEV (reference sequence). The CDR3 is 16 amino acids. V was cut by 4 bases and J by 5 bases, with 18 bases left in between.

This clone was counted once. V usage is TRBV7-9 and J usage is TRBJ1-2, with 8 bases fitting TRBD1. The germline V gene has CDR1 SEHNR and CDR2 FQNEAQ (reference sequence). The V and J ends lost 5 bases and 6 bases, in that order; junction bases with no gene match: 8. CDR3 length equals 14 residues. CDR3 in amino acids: CASSNQGALDGYTF. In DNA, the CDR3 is TGTGCCAGCAGCAATCAGGGGGCTCTCGATGGCTACACCTTC.

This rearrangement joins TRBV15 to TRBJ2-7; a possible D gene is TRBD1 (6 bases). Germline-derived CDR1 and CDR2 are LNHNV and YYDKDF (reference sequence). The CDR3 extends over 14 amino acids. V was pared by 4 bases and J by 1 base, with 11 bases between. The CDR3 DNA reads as TGTGCCACCAGCAAGATGGGACAATCCTACGAGCAGTACTTC. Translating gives CATSKMGQSYEQYF. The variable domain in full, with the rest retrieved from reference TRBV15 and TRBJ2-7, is DAMVIQNPRYQVTQFGKPVTLSCSQTLNHNVMYWYQQKSSQAPKLLFHYYDKDFNNEADTPDNFQSRRPNTSFCFLDIRSPGLGDTAMYLCATSKMGQSYEQYFGPGTRLTVT.

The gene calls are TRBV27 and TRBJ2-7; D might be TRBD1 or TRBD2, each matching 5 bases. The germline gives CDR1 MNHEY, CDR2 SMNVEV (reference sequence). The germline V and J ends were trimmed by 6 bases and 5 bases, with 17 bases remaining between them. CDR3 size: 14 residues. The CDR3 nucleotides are TGTGCCAGCAGCAGGGAGAGGCCAGCCCACGAGCAGTACTTC. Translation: CASSRERPAHEQYF.

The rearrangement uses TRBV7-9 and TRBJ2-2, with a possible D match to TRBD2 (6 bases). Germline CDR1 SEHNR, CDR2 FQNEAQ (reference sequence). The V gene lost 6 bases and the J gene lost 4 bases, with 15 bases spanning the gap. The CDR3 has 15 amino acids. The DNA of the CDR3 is TGTGCCAGCAGGGGGTGGCGGGGACCCACCGGGGAGCTGTTTTTT. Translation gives CASRGWRGPTGELFF.

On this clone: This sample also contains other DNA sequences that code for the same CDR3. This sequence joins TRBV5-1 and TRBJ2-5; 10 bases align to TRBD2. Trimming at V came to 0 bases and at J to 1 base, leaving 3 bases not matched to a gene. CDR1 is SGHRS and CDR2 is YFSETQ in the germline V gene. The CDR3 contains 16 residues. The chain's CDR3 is CASSLALAGGQETQYF. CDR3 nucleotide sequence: TGCGCCAGCAGCTTGGCCTTAGCGGGAGGCCAAGAGACCCAGTACTTC.

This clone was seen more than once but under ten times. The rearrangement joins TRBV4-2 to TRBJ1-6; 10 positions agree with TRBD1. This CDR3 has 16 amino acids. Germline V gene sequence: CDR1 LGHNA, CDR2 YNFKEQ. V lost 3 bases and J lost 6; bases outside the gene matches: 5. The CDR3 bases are TGTGCCAGCAGCCATGGTAGGACAGGGGGTAATTCACCCCTCCACTTT. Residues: CASSHGRTGGNSPLHF.

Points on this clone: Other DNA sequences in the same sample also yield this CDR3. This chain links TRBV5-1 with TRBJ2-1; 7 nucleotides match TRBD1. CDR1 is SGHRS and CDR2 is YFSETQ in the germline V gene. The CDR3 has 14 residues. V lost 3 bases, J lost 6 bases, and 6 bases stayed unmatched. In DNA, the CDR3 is TGCGCCAGCAGCTCGTCCGGGACAGTCAATGAGCAGTTCTTC. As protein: CASSSSGTVNEQFF. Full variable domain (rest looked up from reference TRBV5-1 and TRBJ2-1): KAGVTQTPRYLIKTRGQQVTLSCSPISGHRSVSWYQQTPGQGLQFLFEYFSETQRNKGNFPGRFSGRQFSNSRSEMNVSTLELGDSALYLCASSSSGTVNEQFFGPGTRLTVL.

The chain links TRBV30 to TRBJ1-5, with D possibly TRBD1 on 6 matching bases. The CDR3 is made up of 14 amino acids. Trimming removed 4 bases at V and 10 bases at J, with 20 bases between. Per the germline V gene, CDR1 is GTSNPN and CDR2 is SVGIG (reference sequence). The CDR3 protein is CAWTPPGASPPQHF. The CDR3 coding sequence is TGTGCCTGGACCCCCCCGGGGGCCAGTCCACCCCAGCATTTT.

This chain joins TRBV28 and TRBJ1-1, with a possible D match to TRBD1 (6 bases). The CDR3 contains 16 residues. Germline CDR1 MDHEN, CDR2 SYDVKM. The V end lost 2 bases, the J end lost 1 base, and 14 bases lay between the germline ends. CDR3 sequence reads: CASSLASGATNTEAFF. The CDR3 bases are TGTGCCAGCAGTTTAGCCTCAGGGGCTACGAACACTGAAGCTTTCTTT.

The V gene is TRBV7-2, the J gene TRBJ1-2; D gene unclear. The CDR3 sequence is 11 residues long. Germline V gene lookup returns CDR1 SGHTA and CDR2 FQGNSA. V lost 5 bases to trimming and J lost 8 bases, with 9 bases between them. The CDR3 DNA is TGTGCCAGCAGCACGACAAGGGGCTACACCTTC. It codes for CASSTTRGYTF. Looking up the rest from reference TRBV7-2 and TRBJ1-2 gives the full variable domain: GAGVSQSPSNKVTEKGKDVELRCDPISGHTALYWYRQSLGQGLEFLIYFQGNSAPDKSGLPSDRFSAERTGGSVSTLTIQRTQQEDSAVYLCASSTTRGYTFGSGTRLTVV.

Here the CDR3 reads CASSAQGVEQYF. CDR3 coding DNA: TGTGCCAGCAGTGCACAGGGCGTAGAGCAGTACTTC. The J gene is TRBJ2-7, the V gene TRBV6-1, with D tentatively TRBD1 (6 bases). V was pared by 4 bases and J by 7 bases, with 11 bases between. There are 12 residues in the CDR3. Germline-derived CDR1 and CDR2 are MNHNS and SASEGT.

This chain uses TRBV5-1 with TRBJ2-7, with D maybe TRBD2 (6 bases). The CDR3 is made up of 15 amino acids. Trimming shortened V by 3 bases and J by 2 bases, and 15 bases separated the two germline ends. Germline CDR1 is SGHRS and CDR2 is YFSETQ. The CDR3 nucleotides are TGCGCCAGCAGCTCTGGGGGGACTGCCGCCTACGAGCAGTACTTC. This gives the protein CASSSGGTAAYEQYF. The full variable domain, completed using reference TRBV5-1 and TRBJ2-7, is KAGVTQTPRYLIKTRGQQVTLSCSPISGHRSVSWYQQTPGQGLQFLFEYFSETQRNKGNFPGRFSGRQFSNSRSEMNVSTLELGDSALYLCASSSGGTAAYEQYFGPGTRLTVT.

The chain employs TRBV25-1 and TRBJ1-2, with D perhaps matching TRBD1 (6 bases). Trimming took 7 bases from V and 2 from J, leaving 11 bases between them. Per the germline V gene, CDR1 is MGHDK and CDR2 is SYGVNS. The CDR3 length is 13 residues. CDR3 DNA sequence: TGTGCCAGCACGGGGGCAAGCAACTATGGCTACACCTTC. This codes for CASTGASNYGYTF.

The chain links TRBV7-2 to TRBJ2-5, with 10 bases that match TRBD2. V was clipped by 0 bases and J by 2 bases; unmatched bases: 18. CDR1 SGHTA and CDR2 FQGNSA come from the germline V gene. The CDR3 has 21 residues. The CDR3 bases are TGTGCCAGCAGCTTAGCGAGGATAGCGGGGGGACAACCCCGGGAGCAAGAGACCCAGTACTTC. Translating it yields CASSLARIAGGQPREQETQYF.

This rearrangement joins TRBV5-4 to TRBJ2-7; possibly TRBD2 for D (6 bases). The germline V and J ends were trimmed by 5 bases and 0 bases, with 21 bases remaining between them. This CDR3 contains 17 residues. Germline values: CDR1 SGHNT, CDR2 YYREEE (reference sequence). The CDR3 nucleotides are TGTGCCAGCAGTACATACGGGACTGTCAGGAGCTCCTACGAGCAGTACTTC. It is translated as CASSTYGTVRSSYEQYF.

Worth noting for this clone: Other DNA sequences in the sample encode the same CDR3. CDR3 sequence (DNA): TGTGCCAGCAGTGGGCAGGGGTATCAAGAGACCCAGTACTTC. It yields the protein CASSGQGYQETQYF. The chain links TRBV2 to TRBJ2-5, with D maybe TRBD1 (6 bases). With 4 bases removed from V and 2 bases from J, the gap between germline ends came to 11 bases. This CDR3 is built from 14 residues. From germline, CDR1 is SNHLY and CDR2 FYNNEI. Complete variable domain (other parts from reference TRBV2 and TRBJ2-5): EPEVTQTPSHQVTQMGQEVILRCVPISNHLYFYWYRQILGQKVEFLVSFYNNEISEKSEIFDDQFSVERPDGSNFTLKIRSTKLEDSAMYFCASSGQGYQETQYFGPGTRLLVL.

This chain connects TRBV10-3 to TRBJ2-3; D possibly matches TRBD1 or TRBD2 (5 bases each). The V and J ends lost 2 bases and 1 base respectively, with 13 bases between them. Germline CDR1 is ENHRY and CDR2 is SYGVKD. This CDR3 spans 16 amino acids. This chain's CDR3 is CAISEPLGRGTDTQYF. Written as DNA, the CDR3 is TGTGCCATCAGTGAGCCTCTGGGACGAGGCACAGATACGCAGTATTTT.

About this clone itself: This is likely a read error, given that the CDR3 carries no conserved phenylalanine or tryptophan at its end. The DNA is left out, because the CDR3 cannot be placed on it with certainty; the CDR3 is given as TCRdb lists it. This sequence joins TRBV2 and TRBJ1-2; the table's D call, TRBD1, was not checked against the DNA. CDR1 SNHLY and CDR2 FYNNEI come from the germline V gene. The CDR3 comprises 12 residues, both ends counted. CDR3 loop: CASSLGQGALAS.

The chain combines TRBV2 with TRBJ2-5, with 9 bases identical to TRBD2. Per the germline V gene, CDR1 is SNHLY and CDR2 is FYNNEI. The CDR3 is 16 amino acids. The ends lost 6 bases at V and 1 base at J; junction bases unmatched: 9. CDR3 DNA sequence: TGTGCCAGCAGGAAAGGTGCGGGGGGGCCCCAAGAGACCCAGTACTTC. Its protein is CASRKGAGGPQETQYF.

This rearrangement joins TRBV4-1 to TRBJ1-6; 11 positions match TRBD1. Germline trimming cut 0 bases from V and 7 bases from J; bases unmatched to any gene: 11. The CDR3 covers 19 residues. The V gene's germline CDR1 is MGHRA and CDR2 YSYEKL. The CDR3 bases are TGCGCCAGCAGCCAAGATCTGCTAGGACAGGGGGCTCCAAATTCACCCCTCCACTTT. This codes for CASSQDLLGQGAPNSPLHF.

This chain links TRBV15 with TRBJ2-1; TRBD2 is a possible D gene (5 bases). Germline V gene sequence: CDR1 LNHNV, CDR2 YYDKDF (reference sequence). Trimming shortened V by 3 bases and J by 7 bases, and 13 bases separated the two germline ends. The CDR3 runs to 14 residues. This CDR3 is CATSREAVRNEQFF. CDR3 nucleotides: TGTGCCACCAGCAGGGAGGCAGTTAGGAATGAGCAGTTCTTC.

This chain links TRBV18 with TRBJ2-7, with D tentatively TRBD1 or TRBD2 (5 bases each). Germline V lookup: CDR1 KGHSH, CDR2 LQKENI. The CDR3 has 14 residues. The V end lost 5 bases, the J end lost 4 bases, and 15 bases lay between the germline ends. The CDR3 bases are TGTGCCAGCTCAGGGGGAACAGGTTCGTACGAGCAGTACTTC. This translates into CASSGGTGSYEQYF.

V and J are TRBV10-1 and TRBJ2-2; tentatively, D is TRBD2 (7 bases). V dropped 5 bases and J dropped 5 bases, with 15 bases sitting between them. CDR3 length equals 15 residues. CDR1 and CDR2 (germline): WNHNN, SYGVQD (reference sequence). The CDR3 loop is CASSNRGAGTGELFF. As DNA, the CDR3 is TGCGCCAGCAGTAATCGGGGGGCTGGGACCGGGGAGCTGTTTTTT.

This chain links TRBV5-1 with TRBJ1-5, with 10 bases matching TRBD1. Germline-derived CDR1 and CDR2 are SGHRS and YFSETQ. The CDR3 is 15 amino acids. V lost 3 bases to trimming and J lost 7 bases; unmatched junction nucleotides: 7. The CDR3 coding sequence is TGCGCCAGCAGCTGGGGGACAGGGGTGGAACAGCCCCAGCATTTT. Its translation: CASSWGTGVEQPQHF.

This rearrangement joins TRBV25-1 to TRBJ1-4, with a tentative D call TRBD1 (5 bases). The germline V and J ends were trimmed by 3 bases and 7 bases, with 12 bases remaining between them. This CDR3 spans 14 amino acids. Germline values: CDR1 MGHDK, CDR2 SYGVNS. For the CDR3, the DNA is TGTGCCAGCAGTGACAGGGTCGGATTTGAAAAACTGTTTTTT. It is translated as CASSDRVGFEKLFF.